This T cell receptor (beta chain) emerged from a study of T cell responses to AZD1222 COVID-19 vaccine. TCRdb keeps only in-frame clones here, not all; method: immunoSEQ multiplex PCR. The sample lists 180,000 or so clones, over 85% seen once, with 3% to 5% in the top ten. Germline V gene lookup returns CDR1 KGHSH and CDR2 LQKENI. The V end lost 5 bases, the J end lost 4 bases, and 10 bases lay between the germline ends. CDR3 length: 13 amino acids. This specimen was peripheral blood, taken on day 0 of AZD1222 vaccination. The rearrangement uses TRBV18 and TRBJ2-3, with D maybe TRBD1 (5 bases). The sequence came from an adult in good health. This chain's CDR3 is CASSMGHADTQYF. CDR3 sequence (DNA): TGTGCCAGCTCAATGGGGCACGCAGATACGCAGTATTTT.